The 26 T cell receptor beta chains given below trace back to one sample, sequenced in a study of T cells in women clearing cervical HPV infection. Sequencing used immunoSEQ multiplex PCR; TCRdb keeps in-frame clones, though not all of them. This table holds around 35,000 clones. The sample was blood buffy coat. Receptors were obtained from a woman between 18 and 69 years old with a cervical HPV16 infection that either progressed to CIN3+ or cleared (not recorded which).

Comments on this clone: The read terminates 3 residues ahead of where the CDR3 ends, so the germline J gene completes it. The rearrangement uses TRBV2 and TRBJ2-2; a weak D match, TRBD1 (5 bases). This CDR3 spans 13 amino acids. V was cut by 5 bases and J by 7 bases, with 11 bases left in between. Germline lookup yields CDR1 SNHLY and CDR2 FYNNEI. The CDR3 loop is CASSPQGGGELFF. The DNA read from the CDR3 is TGTGCCAGCAGTCCCCAGGGTGGCGGGGAG.

Turning to this clone: Read coverage stops 3 residues before the CDR3 terminus; the germline J gene supplies the remainder. The chain has TRBV5-4 and TRBJ1-4; 9 positions match TRBD1. The V gene's germline CDR1 is SGHNT and CDR2 YYREEE (reference sequence). With V trimmed by 3 bases and J by 6 bases, 6 bases remained unmatched. This CDR3 spans 15 amino acids. CDR3 sequence: CASSSGQGGDEKLFF. The CDR3 bases that were read are TGTGCCAGCAGCTCGGGACAGGGTGGTGATGAAAAA.

On this clone itself: The read falls 3 residues short of the CDR3 end, and the missing part is taken from the germline J gene. The J gene is TRBJ1-1, the V gene TRBV7-9; the D is unclear. The CDR3 consists of 14 residues. Germline CDR1 is SEHNR and CDR2 is FQNEAQ (reference sequence). CDR3 sequence: CASSLDAEQETAFF. CDR3 DNA (partial): TGTGCCAGCAGCTTAGATGCGGAACAAGAGACA.

About this clone: The sequence runs out 3 residues before the end of the CDR3; the remainder is reconstructed from the germline J gene. The chain combines TRBV2 with TRBJ2-5, with TRBD2 matching over 7 bases. Germline CDR1 and CDR2: SNHLY and FYNNEI. The J segment lost 5 bases and the V segment lost 4 bases, leaving 10 bases of the junction unmatched. The CDR3 contains 15 residues. Partial CDR3 DNA: TGTGCCAGCAGTGGGCTGCGGGAGTGGTGGGAGACC. Its protein product is CASSGLREWWET. The whole CDR3 is CASSGLREWWETQYF.

Turning to this clone: The read finishes 3 residues shy of the CDR3 end, and the germline J gene is used to complete it. V gene TRBV19 combines with J gene TRBJ1-6; weak D call: TRBD1 (5 bases). V was pared by 5 bases and J by 5 bases, with 16 bases between. The CDR3 extends over 16 amino acids. Germline CDR1 is LNHDA and CDR2 is SQIVND (reference sequence). The CDR3 reads CASSSGEGIHNSPLHF. CDR3 DNA (partial): TGTGCCAGTAGTTCAGGCGAGGGGATCCATAATTCACCC.

With respect to this clone: The missing CDR3 end, 3 residues past where the read stops, is filled in from the germline J gene. V is TRBV16 and J is TRBJ1-6; TRBD1 matches 8 bases. Trimming cost V 2 bases and J 10 bases; bases outside gene matches: 7. Per the germline V gene, CDR1 is KGHSY and CDR2 is FQNENV. The CDR3 sequence is 15 residues long. The covered CDR3 bases are TGTGCCAGCAGCCAAGTAGCCACAGGGGGATCACCC. Translating it yields CASSQVATGGSP. The entire CDR3 protein is CASSQVATGGSPLHF.

As concerns this clone: The read ends 3 residues early relative to the CDR3; the germline J gene fills the gap. The gene calls are TRBV2 and TRBJ2-7, with 9 bases fitting TRBD1. CDR3 size: 16 residues. CDR1 is SNHLY, CDR2 FYNNEI, per germline. J lost 5 bases, V lost 1 base, and 9 bases had no gene match. The sequenced CDR3 bases are TGTGCCAGCAGTGAAGTCACCGGGACAGGGCACCACGAG. Translated: CASSEVTGTGHHE. The full CDR3 reads CASSEVTGTGHHEQYF.

Comments on this clone: The read comes to an end 3 residues before the CDR3 does, leaving the germline J gene to fill in the end. This chain joins TRBV10-3 and TRBJ2-5; TRBD1 aligns across 7 bases. The CDR3 spans 14 residues. Germline V lookup: CDR1 ENHRY, CDR2 SYGVKD. The V gene end was trimmed by 6 bases and the J gene end by 2 bases; junction bases not matched to a gene: 6. The CDR3 protein is CAISPRDSQETQYF. The CDR3 DNA, read in part, is TGTGCCATCAGCCCTCGGGACAGTCAAGAGACC.

Details on this clone: From the germline J gene comes the end of the CDR3, since the read stops 3 residues before it. This chain links TRBV7-9 with TRBJ1-1; D remains unclear. This CDR3 is 13 amino acids long. CDR1 SEHNR and CDR2 FQNEAQ come from the germline V gene (reference sequence). This CDR3 reads CASSLGRNYGAFF. CDR3 DNA (partial): TGTGCCAGCAGCTTAGGACGTAACTATGGC.

CDR3 DNA, as far as it was read: TGTGCCAGCAGTCCGGACAATAACTATGGC. Translation gives CASSPDNNYG. The whole CDR3 protein reads CASSPDNNYGYTF. V gene TRBV7-3 combines with J gene TRBJ1-2, with D possibly being TRBD1 (5 bases). The CDR3 extends 3 residues past the end of the read, so its final part is completed from the germline J gene. The germline CDR1 and CDR2 sequences are SGHTA and FQGTGA. Trimming took off 6 bases at V and 1 base at J, with 9 bases between the two ends. CDR3 length: 13 residues.

In the case of this clone: The read ends 3 residues shy of where the CDR3 ends; the end is completed using the germline J gene. The V and J genes are TRBV7-2 and TRBJ1-1; 9 nucleotides align to TRBD1. The CDR3 loop spans 15 amino acids. Germline-derived CDR1 and CDR2 are SGHTA and FQGNSA. J lost 1 base, V lost 5 bases, and 5 bases had no gene match. The covered CDR3 bases are TGTGCCAGCAGCCCAAGACAGGGGGAGAACACTGAA. Encoded protein: CASSPRQGENTE. The entire CDR3 reads CASSPRQGENTEAFF.

Regarding this clone: The read terminates 3 residues ahead of where the CDR3 ends, so the germline J gene completes it. The chain carries TRBV5-1 and TRBJ1-2, with 11 bases that match TRBD1. Germline loops: CDR1 SGHRS, CDR2 YFSETQ. This CDR3 region has 14 residues. CDR3 sequence: CASSPTGQGVVYTF. The part of the CDR3 DNA that was read is TGCGCCAGCAGCCCGACGGGACAGGGGGTGGTC.

As concerns this clone: The sequenced fragment ends 3 residues before the CDR3 boundary, so the rest is inferred from the germline J gene. The chain uses TRBV7-9 and TRBJ1-2; D is unclear. CDR3 size: 13 residues. Trimming took off 4 bases at V and 3 bases at J, with 9 bases between the two ends. The germline V gene has CDR1 SEHNR and CDR2 FQNEAQ (reference sequence). CDR3 bases read: TGTGCCAGCAGCTCCGCGGGATACTATGGC. Its protein is CASSSAGYYG. The CDR3 in full is CASSSAGYYGYTF.

Turning to this clone: Read data end 3 residues before the CDR3 end; the end is taken from the germline J gene. V and J are TRBV30 and TRBJ2-1; 10 positions agree with TRBD2. This CDR3 is 15 amino acids long. J lost 5 bases, V lost 3 bases, and 7 bases had no gene match. Germline V gene data show CDR1 as GTSNPN and CDR2 as SVGIG (reference sequence). The DNA read from the CDR3 is TGTGCCTGGAGGCGAGCGGGGGGGCAAAACAATGAG. It specifies CAWRRAGGQNNE. The whole CDR3 reads CAWRRAGGQNNEQFF.

About this clone itself: The CDR3 extends 3 residues past the end of the read, so its final part is completed from the germline J gene. The chain is built from TRBV2 and TRBJ2-2, with 13 bases aligning to TRBD2. The CDR3 sequence is 14 residues long. Germline assignment: CDR1 SNHLY and CDR2 FYNNEI. With 8 bases clipped from V and 6 bases from J, the junction kept 3 bases outside the gene matches. The CDR3 DNA, read in part, is TGTGCCAGCGCGGGACTAGCGGGGTCCGGGGAG. It translates to CASAGLAGSGE. The full CDR3 sequence reads CASAGLAGSGELFF. Together with reference TRBV2 and TRBJ2-2, the CDR3 gives the full variable domain: EPEVTQTPSHQVTQMGQEVILRCVPISNHLYFYWYRQILGQKVEFLVSFYNNEISEKSEIFDDQFSVERPDGSNFTLKIRSTKLEDSAMYFCASAGLAGSGELFFGEGSRLTVL.

For this clone: The observed sequence ends 3 residues before the CDR3 terminus, with the missing tail filled in from the germline J gene. V usage is TRBV5-1 and J usage is TRBJ1-1; 7 positions match TRBD1. Looked up from germline, CDR1 is SGHRS and CDR2 is YFSETQ. J was trimmed by 1 base and V by 4 bases; bases with no gene match: 10. The CDR3 is 16 residues long. Here the CDR3 reads CASSLGTATTNTEAFF. The sequenced part of the CDR3 DNA is TGCGCCAGCAGCCTCGGGACAGCTACAACGAACACTGAA.

Notes on this clone: Read sequence stops 3 residues before the CDR3 end, and the germline J gene provides the missing end. The V call is TRBV5-1, the J call TRBJ1-4; 7 nucleotides align to TRBD1. V lost 0 bases, J lost 7 bases, and 3 bases stayed unmatched. This CDR3 comprises 14 residues. The germline V gene encodes CDR1 SGHRS and CDR2 YFSETQ. CDR3 DNA (partial): TGCGCCAGCAGCTTGGTGGCAGGGGGTGAAAAA. It codes for CASSLVAGGEK. The complete CDR3 protein is CASSLVAGGEKLFF.

To note about this clone: The DNA ends 3 residues before the CDR3 does, and the rest of the CDR3 is filled in from the germline J gene. The rearrangement joins TRBV5-4 to TRBJ2-1; possible D gene TRBD2, 6 bases. CDR1 and CDR2 from the germline V gene are SGHNT and YYREEE (reference sequence). CDR3 length: 14 amino acids. V lost 0 bases and J 7 bases, leaving 11 bases between the germline ends. The CDR3 sequence: CASSLASSENEQFF. The CDR3 DNA, read in part, is TGTGCCAGCAGCTTGGCGTCTAGCGAGAATGAG.

Points on this clone: The read comes to an end 3 residues before the CDR3 does, leaving the germline J gene to fill in the end. The chain couples TRBV7-9 to TRBJ2-7, with 7 bases fitting TRBD1. With V trimmed by 5 bases and J by 1 base, 8 bases remained unmatched. CDR3 length equals 15 residues. In germline, CDR1 is SEHNR, CDR2 FQNEAQ (reference sequence). This CDR3 reads CASSVDRRGSYEQYF. Incomplete CDR3 DNA: TGTGCCAGCAGCGTGGACAGGAGAGGGTCCTACGAG.

In regard to this clone: The CDR3 end falls 3 residues outside the read, so it is completed with the germline J gene. This chain connects TRBV6-1 to TRBJ2-1, with 15 bases lining up with TRBD2. There are 17 residues in the CDR3. With V trimmed by 2 bases and J by 7 bases, 6 bases remained unmatched. Germline loops: CDR1 MNHNS, CDR2 SASEGT. CDR3 sequence reads: CASSEWTSGGAGNEQFF. The CDR3 DNA, read in part, is TGTGCCAGCAGTGAATGGACTAGCGGGGGGGCCGGGAATGAG.

A note on this clone: The sequence runs out 3 residues before the end of the CDR3; the remainder is reconstructed from the germline J gene. The chain employs TRBV2 and TRBJ1-5; D possibly corresponds to TRBD1 (6 bases). CDR1 and CDR2 (germline): SNHLY, FYNNEI. V was trimmed by 2 bases and J by 1 base, leaving 9 bases between them. This CDR3 has 15 residues. The CDR3 loop is CASSESRGSNQPQHF. The CDR3 bases that were read are TGTGCCAGCAGTGAATCCAGGGGAAGCAATCAGCCC.

With regard to this clone: From the germline J gene comes the end of the CDR3, since the read stops 3 residues before it. The rearrangement uses TRBV7-2 and TRBJ2-4; D may be TRBD2 (6 bases). The CDR3 has 13 amino acids. The germline CDR1 and CDR2 sequences are SGHTA and FQGNSA. Trimming removed 8 bases at V and 0 bases at J, with 8 bases between. The CDR3 DNA, read in part, is TGTGCCAGCCAGGGACTAGCCAAAAACATT. This translates into CASQGLAKNI. The full CDR3 is CASQGLAKNIQYF. The variable domain in full, with the rest retrieved from reference TRBV7-2 and TRBJ2-4, is GAGVSQSPSNKVTEKGKDVELRCDPISGHTALYWYRQSLGQGLEFLIYFQGNSAPDKSGLPSDRFSAERTGGSVSTLTIQRTQQEDSAVYLCASQGLAKNIQYFGAGTRLSVL.

A remark on this clone: The observed sequence ends 3 residues before the CDR3 terminus, with the missing tail filled in from the germline J gene. The chain combines TRBV7-2 with TRBJ2-4, with D possibly matching TRBD1 (5 bases). CDR3 length: 12 residues. Germline CDR1 is SGHTA and CDR2 is FQGNSA. The CDR3 spells CASSLDRNGQYF. The part of the CDR3 DNA that was read is TGTGCCAGCAGCTTAGACAGGAATGGT.

Turning to this clone: The CDR3 is cut off 3 residues early in the read; its end comes from the germline J gene. The rearrangement uses TRBV19 and TRBJ2-3; 11 nucleotides agree with TRBD2. Looked up from germline, CDR1 is LNHDA and CDR2 is SQIVND (reference sequence). V dropped 6 bases and J dropped 5; count of bases not matched to a gene: 10. There are 16 residues in the CDR3. The sequenced CDR3 bases are TGTGCCAGTAGGGGAACTAGCGGGGGTGCAAAAGATACG. This encodes CASRGTSGGAKDT. The entire CDR3 reads CASRGTSGGAKDTQYF.

Note on this clone: Sequencing ends 3 residues short of the CDR3 end; the germline J gene provides the rest. The chain has TRBV6-1 and TRBJ2-5, with 8 nucleotides matching TRBD2. Germline trimming cut 4 bases from V and 3 bases from J; bases unmatched to any gene: 7. The CDR3 consists of 15 residues. Germline V gene lookup returns CDR1 MNHNS and CDR2 SASEGT. CDR3 region: CASSGVGGGKETQYF. The DNA read from the CDR3 is TGTGCCAGCAGTGGTGTCGGGGGGGGCAAAGAGACC.

Concerning this clone: The read halts 3 residues ahead of the CDR3 end, with the missing end drawn from the germline J gene. The V and J genes are TRBV6-2 or TRBV6-3 and TRBJ2-5, with TRBD2 matching over 12 bases. The CDR3 has 15 residues. The germline V gene has CDR1 MNHEY and CDR2 SVGEGT. The CDR3 DNA, read in part, is TGTGCCAGCAGATCCTTACTAGCGGGGGGAGAAACC. Translated, it gives CASRSLLAGGET. The entire CDR3 reads CASRSLLAGGETQYF.